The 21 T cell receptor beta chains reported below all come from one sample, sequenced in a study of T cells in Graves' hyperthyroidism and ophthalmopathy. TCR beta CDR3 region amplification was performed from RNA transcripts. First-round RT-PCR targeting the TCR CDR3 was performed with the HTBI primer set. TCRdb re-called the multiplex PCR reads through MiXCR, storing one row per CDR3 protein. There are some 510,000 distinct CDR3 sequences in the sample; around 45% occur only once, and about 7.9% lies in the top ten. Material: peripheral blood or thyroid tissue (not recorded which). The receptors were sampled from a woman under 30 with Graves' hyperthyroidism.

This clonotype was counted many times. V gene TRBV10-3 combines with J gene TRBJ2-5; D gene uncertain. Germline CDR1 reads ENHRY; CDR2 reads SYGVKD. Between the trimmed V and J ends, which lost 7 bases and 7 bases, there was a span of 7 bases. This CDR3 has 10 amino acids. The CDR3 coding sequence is TGTGCCATCACCGAAGGGACCCAGTACTTC. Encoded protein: CAITEGTQYF.

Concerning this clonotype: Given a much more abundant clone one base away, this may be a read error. CDR3 nucleotides: TGTGCCAGCAGCTTAGGGACAGCGGACACTGAAGCTTTCTTT. As protein: CASSLGTADTEAFF. The chain is built from TRBV9 and TRBJ1-1; 7 nucleotides line up with TRBD1. Germline trimming cut 4 bases from V and 3 bases from J; bases unmatched to any gene: 6. This CDR3 region has 14 residues. Per the germline V gene, CDR1 is SGDLS and CDR2 is YYNGEE.

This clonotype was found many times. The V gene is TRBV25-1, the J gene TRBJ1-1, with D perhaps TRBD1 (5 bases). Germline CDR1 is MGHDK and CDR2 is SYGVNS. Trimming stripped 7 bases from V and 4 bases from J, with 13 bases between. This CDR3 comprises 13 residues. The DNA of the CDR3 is TGTGCCAGCACCCTCGGGGGACCCACTGAAGCTTTCTTT. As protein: CASTLGGPTEAFF.

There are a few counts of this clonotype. The CDR3 sequence: CASSLGGTGEQYF. The DNA of the CDR3 is TGTGCCAGCAGTTTGGGGGGCACGGGCGAGCAGTACTTC. J is TRBJ2-7 and V is TRBV6-6; D is tentatively TRBD1 or TRBD2 (6 bases each). Germline lookup yields CDR1 MNHNY and CDR2 SVGAGI (reference sequence). This CDR3 is built from 13 residues. Trimming removed 4 bases from V and 6 bases from J, with 13 bases in between.

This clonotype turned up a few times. The chain's CDR3 is CASSSLGAGVTYEQYF. In DNA form, the CDR3 reads TGTGCCAGCAGCTCCCTCGGAGCGGGAGTCACCTACGAGCAGTACTTC. This chain joins TRBV7-2 and TRBJ2-7; 8 nucleotides line up with TRBD2. Germline V lookup: CDR1 SGHTA, CDR2 FQGNSA. V lost 4 bases, J lost 2 bases, and 10 bases stayed unmatched. This CDR3 is built from 16 residues.

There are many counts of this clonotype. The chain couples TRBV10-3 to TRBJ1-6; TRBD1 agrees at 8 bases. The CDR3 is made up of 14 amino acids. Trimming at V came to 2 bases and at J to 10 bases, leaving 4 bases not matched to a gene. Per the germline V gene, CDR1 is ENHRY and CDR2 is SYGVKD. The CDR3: CAISEDRGGSPLHF. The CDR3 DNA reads TGTGCCATCAGTGAGGACAGGGGAGGATCACCCCTCCACTTT.

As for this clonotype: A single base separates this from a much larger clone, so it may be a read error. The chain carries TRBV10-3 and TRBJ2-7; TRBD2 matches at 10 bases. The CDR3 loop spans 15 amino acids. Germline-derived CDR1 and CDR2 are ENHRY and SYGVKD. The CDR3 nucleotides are TGTGCCATCAAAACGACTAGCGGGCCTTCCTACGAGCAGCACTTC. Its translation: CAIKTTSGPSYEQHF.

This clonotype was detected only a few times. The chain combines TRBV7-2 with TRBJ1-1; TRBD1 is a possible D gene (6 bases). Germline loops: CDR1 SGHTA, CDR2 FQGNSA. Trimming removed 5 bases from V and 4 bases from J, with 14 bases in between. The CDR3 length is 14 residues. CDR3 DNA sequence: TGTGCCAGCAGCGCAGTACAGGGTGGCACTGAAGCTTTCTTT. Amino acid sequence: CASSAVQGGTEAFF.

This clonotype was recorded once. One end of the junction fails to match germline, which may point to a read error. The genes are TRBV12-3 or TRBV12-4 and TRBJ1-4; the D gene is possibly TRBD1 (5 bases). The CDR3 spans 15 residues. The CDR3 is CASSLAGANGEKLLF. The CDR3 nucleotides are TGTGCCAGCAGTTTAGCTGGGGCGAACGGTGAAAAACTGCTTTTT.

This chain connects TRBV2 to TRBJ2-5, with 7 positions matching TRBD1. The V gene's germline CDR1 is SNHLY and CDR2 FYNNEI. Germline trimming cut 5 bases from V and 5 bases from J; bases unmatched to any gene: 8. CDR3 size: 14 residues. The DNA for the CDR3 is TGTGCCAGCAGTTTTGGGACAGCCCAGGAGACCCAGTACTTC. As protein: CASSFGTAQETQYF. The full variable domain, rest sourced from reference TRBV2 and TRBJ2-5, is EPEVTQTPSHQVTQMGQEVILRCVPISNHLYFYWYRQILGQKVEFLVSFYNNEISEKSEIFDDQFSVERPDGSNFTLKIRSTKLEDSAMYFCASSFGTAQETQYFGPGTRLLVL.

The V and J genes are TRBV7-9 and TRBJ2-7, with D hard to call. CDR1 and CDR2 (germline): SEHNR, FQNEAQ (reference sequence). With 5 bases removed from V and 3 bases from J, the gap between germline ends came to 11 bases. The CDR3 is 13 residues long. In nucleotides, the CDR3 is TGTGCCAGCAGCCCCCCCGGCTACTACGAGCAGTACTTC. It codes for CASSPPGYYEQYF.

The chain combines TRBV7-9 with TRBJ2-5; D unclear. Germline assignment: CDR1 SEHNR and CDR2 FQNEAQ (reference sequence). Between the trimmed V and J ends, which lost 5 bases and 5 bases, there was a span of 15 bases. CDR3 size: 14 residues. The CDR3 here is CASSQTFPSETQYF. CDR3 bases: TGTGCCAGCAGCCAGACGTTCCCCTCGGAGACCCAGTACTTC.

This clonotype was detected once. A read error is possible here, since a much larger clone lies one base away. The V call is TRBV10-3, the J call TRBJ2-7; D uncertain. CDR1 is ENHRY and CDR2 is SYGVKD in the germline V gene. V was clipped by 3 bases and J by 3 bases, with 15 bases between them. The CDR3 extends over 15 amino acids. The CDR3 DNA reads TGTGCCATCAGTGAAACCGCACTGCATGGCTACGAGCAGTACTTC. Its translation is CAISETALHGYEQYF.

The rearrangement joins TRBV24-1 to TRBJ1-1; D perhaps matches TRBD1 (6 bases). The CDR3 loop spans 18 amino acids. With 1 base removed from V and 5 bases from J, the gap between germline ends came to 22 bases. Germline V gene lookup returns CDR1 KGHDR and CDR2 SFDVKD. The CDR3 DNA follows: TGTGCCACCAGTGATTTTTGGGGGACCCCGGGGGCGGAAACTGAAGCTTTCTTT. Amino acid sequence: CATSDFWGTPGAETEAFF.

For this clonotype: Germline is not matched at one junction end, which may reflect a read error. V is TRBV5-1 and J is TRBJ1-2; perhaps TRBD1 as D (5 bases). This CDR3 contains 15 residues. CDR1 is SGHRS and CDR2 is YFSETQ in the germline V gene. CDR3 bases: TGCGCCAGCAGCTTGGTAGGGACGGAGAACTATGGCTGCACCTTC. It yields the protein CASSLVGTENYGCTF. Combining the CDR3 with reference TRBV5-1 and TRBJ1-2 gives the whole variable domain KAGVTQTPRYLIKTRGQQVTLSCSPISGHRSVSWYQQTPGQGLQFLFEYFSETQRNKGNFPGRFSGRQFSNSRSEMNVSTLELGDSALYLCASSLVGTENYGCTFGSGTRLTVV.

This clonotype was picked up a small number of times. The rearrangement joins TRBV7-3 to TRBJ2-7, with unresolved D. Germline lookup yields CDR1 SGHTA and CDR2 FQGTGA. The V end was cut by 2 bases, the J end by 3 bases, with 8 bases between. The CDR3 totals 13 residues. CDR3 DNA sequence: TGTGCCAGCAGCTTAGGGTTCGGCTACGAGCAGTACTTC. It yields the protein CASSLGFGYEQYF. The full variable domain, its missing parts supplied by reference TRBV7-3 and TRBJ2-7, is GAGVSQTPSNKVTEKGKYVELRCDPISGHTALYWYRQSLGQGPEFLIYFQGTGAADDSGLPNDRFFAVRPEGSVSTLKIQRTERGDSAVYLCASSLGFGYEQYFGPGTRLTVT.

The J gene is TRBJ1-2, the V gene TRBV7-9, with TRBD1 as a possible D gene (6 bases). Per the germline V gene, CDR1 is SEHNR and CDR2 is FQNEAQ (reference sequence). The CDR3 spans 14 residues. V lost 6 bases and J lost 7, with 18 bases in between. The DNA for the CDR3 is TGTGCCAGCAGTTTTCAAGGGGGGGCTGCTGGCTACACCTTC. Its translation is CASSFQGGAAGYTF.

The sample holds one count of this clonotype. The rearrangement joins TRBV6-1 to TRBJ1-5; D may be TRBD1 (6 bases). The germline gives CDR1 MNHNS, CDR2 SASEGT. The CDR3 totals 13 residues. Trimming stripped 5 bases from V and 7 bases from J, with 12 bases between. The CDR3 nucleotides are TGTGCCAGCAGTCCCGGGGGCCTGCAGCCCCAGCATTTT. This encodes CASSPGGLQPQHF.

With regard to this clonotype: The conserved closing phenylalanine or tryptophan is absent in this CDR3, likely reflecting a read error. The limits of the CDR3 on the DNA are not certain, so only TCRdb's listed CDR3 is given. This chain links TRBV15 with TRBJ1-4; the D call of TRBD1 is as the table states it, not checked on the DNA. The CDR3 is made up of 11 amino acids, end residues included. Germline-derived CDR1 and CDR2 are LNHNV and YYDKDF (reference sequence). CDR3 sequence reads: CATSRAGQGGY.

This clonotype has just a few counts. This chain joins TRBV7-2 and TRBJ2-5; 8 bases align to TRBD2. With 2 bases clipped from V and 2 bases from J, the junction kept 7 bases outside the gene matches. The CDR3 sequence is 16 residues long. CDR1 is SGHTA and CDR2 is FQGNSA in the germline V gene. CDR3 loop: CASSLKGGGRQETQYF. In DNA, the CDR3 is TGTGCCAGCAGCTTAAAGGGGGGCGGGAGGCAAGAGACCCAGTACTTC.

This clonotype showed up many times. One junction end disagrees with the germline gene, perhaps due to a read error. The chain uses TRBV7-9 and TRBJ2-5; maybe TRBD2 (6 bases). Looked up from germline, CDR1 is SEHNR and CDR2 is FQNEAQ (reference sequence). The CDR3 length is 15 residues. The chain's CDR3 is CASSQPLGRGETQYF. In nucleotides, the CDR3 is TGCGCCAGCAGCCAACCCCTGGGGCGGGGAGAGACCCAGTACTTC.